This is a list of T cell receptor beta chains from one sample in a study of T cells expressing NK-cell markers. TCRdb re-called the 5' RACE reads and catalogs CDR3 proteins one per entry, DNA excluded. The sample table sets out approximately 150,000 distinct CDR3 sequences. The specimen was blood T cells: a sorted CD56 or NKG2C T cell subset, CD4+ or CD8+ T cells, or bulk PBMC T cells (not recorded which). The source is a woman between 18 and 70 years old in good health. CDR3s include the opening cysteine and the closing phenylalanine or tryptophan. Clone size is shown for a subset of rows, as once, few, many or a class of expanded clone.

j_call v_call clone_size cdr3_aa
TRBJ2-5 TRBV7-2 - CASSFAGTSGRAGGETQYF
TRBJ2-1 TRBV10-3 - CAMGRLDYNEQFF
TRBJ1-4 TRBV9 - CASSATGVAEKLFF
TRBJ2-3 TRBV4-2 - CASSQYLAGEGTDTQYF
TRBJ2-1 TRBV5-1 - CASSLGAGGGNNEQFF
TRBJ2-2 TRBV24-1 - CATSQSSGELFF
TRBJ2-2 TRBV11-3 - CASSFHWGTLTGELFF
TRBJ2-4 TRBV10-3 - CAISESQAGGPGNIQYF
TRBJ2-5 TRBV7-3 - CASRQPSGGPRRETQYF
TRBJ2-7 TRBV18 - CASSPRNSATYEQYF
TRBJ2-2 TRBV10-3 - CAISGEGRTGELFF
TRBJ2-1 TRBV20-1 - CSANPASGSIDEQFF
TRBJ2-5 TRBV5-1 - CASSLEGLQETQYF
TRBJ2-2 TRBV7-9 - CASSLLPLAGNTGELFF
TRBJ2-5 TRBV13 - CASSPTSGYWGTQYF
TRBJ2-2 TRBV12-3/TRBV12-4 - CASSMVAGYTGELFF
TRBJ2-1 TRBV5-1 - CASTPTAGGNEQFF
TRBJ1-1 TRBV12-3/TRBV12-4 - CASSRAERAGEAFF
TRBJ2-5 TRBV20-1 - CSARDDGGQGGQQETQYF
TRBJ1-6 TRBV5-1 - CASRTGHENSPLHF
TRBJ2-7 TRBV2 - CASRRTGVQGYEQYF
TRBJ1-6 TRBV2 - CASRGGSNSPLHF
TRBJ2-1 TRBV4-2 - CASSQVAGERTYNEQFF
TRBJ2-2 TRBV9 - CASSAITGTGPTGELFF
TRBJ2-3 TRBV7-3 - CASSLTRDRGTDTQYF
TRBJ2-5 TRBV4-1 - CASSQDQTLMETQYF
TRBJ2-1 TRBV2 - CASRIPSNEQFF
TRBJ2-7 TRBV18 - CASSPTTSVYEQYF
TRBJ1-2 TRBV20-1 - CSARRAGAGLNYGYTF
TRBJ1-1 TRBV20-1 - CSARDPRTDTEAFF
TRBJ2-7 TRBV7-3 - CASSLTGDYYEQYF
TRBJ2-1 TRBV7-9 - CASSEGGTGFF
TRBJ2-1 TRBV7-9 - CASSLSNWEQFF
TRBJ2-7 TRBV28 - CATRRRYEQYF
TRBJ2-3 TRBV14 - CASSQIAGASSTDTQYF
TRBJ2-1 TRBV9 - CASSVGQKNEQFF
TRBJ2-1 TRBV19 - CASSMGDPYNEQFF
TRBJ2-7 TRBV9 - CASSVTGNSNEQYF
TRBJ2-5 TRBV6-5 - CASSYLGGGRQTQYF
TRBJ2-1 TRBV27 - CASKNLGTSGGGLGDEQFF
TRBJ1-2 TRBV20-1 - CSAQDRGRSLYGYTF
TRBJ1-4 TRBV9 - CASSVGEIGNEKLFF
TRBJ1-5 TRBV4-1 - CASSQEVLSAPQHF
TRBJ2-7 TRBV20-1 - CSAKSPLLVEEQYF
TRBJ2-7 TRBV4-1 - CASSQIGTAYEQYF
TRBJ2-1 TRBV27 - CASSSWTSGGRYNEQFF
TRBJ2-6 TRBV4-2 - CASSQETAGANVLTF
TRBJ2-1 TRBV12-3/TRBV12-4 - CASRWTGTSSYNEQFF
TRBJ1-2 TRBV25-1 - CASSDVGSYGYTF
TRBJ2-1 TRBV5-1 - CASSRTQTSRAPYNEQFF
TRBJ2-3 TRBV5-1 - CASSSSGKNSDTQYF
TRBJ2-3 TRBV5-1 - CASSRTSGVSTDTQYF
TRBJ1-2 TRBV5-1 - CASSLGSAGYGYTF
TRBJ1-2 TRBV29-1 - CSVEPRVYGYTF
TRBJ1-2 TRBV27 - CASRDYRPYGYTF
TRBJ2-2 TRBV5-1 medium-sized CASSTRDNLVDTGELFF
TRBJ1-1 TRBV6-5 - CASSYLGSWTEAFF
TRBJ2-1 TRBV5-6 - CASSVGTSGGFGEQFF